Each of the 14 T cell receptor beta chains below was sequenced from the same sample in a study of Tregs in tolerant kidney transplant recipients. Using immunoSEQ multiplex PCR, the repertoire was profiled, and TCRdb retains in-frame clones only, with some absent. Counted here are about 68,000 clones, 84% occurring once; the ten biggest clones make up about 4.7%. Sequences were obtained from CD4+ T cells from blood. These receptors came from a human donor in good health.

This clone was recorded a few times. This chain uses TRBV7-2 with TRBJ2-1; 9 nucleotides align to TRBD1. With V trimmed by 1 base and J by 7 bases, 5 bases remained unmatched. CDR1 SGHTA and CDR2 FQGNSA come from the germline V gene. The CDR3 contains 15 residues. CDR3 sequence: CASSLDRGRENEQFF. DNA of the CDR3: TGTGCCAGCAGCTTAGACAGGGGGCGTGAGAATGAGCAGTTCTTC.

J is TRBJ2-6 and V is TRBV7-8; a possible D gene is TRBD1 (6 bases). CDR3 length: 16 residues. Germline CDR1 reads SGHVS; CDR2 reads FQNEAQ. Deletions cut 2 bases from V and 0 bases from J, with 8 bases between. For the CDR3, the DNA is TGTGCCAGCAGCTTACCCAGGGGCTCTGGGGCCAACGTCCTGACTTTC. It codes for CASSLPRGSGANVLTF.

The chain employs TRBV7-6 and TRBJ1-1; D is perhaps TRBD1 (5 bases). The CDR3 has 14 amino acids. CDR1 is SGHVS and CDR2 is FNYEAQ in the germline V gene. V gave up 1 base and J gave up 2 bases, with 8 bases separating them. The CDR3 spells CASSLGRGNTEAFF. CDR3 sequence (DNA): TGTGCCAGCAGCTTAGGAAGGGGCAACACTGAAGCTTTCTTT. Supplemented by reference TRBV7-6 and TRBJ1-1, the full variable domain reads GAGVSQSPRYKVTKRGQDVALRCDPISGHVSLYWYRQALGQGPEFLTYFNYEAQQDKSGLPNDRFSAERPEGSISTLTIQRTEQRDSAMYRCASSLGRGNTEAFFGQGTRLTVV.

The DNA for the CDR3 is TGTGCCTTGGGACAGGGGAGCTCTGGGGCCAACGTCCTGACTTTC. Amino acid sequence: CALGQGSSGANVLTF. The chain combines TRBV2 with TRBJ2-6; 10 bases align to TRBD1. The CDR3 sequence is 15 residues long. Germline CDR1 is SNHLY and CDR2 is FYNNEI. The junction had 4 bases not matched to a gene; V was cut back by 11 bases and J by 0 bases.

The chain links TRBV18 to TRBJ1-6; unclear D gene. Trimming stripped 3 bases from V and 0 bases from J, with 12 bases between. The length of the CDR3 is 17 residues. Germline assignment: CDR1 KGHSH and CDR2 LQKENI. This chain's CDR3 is CASSPIPPSSYNSPLHF. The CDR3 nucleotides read TGTGCCAGCTCACCTATTCCACCTAGCTCCTATAATTCACCCCTCCACTTT.

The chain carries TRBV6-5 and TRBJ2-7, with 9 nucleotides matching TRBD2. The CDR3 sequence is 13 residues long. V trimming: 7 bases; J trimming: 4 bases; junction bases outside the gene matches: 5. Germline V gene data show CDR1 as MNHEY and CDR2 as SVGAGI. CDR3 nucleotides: TGTGCCAGCACCCGACTAGCGGCATACGAGCAGTACTTC. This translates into CASTRLAAYEQYF.

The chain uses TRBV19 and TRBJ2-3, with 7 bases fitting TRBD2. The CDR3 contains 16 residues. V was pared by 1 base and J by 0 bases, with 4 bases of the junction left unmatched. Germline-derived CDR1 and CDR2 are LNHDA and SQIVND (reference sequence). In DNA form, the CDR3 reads TGTGCCAGTAGTATAGGCGGGAGTAGGAGCACAGATACGCAGTATTTT. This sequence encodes CASSIGGSRSTDTQYF.

The chain's CDR3 is CASERQGGGGELFF. The CDR3 DNA reads as TGTGCCAGCGAAAGACAGGGGGGGGGCGGGGAGCTGTTTTTT. The chain carries TRBV2 and TRBJ2-2; 9 bases match TRBD1. V was clipped by 8 bases and J by 7 bases; unmatched bases: 8. Germline CDR1 SNHLY, CDR2 FYNNEI. There are 14 residues in the CDR3.

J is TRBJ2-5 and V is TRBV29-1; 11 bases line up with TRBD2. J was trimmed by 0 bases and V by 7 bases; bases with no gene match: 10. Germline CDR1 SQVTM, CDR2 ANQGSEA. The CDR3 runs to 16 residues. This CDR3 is CSALPSGGPYQETQYF. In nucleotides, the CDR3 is TGCAGCGCCCTCCCTAGCGGGGGGCCTTACCAAGAGACCCAGTACTTC.

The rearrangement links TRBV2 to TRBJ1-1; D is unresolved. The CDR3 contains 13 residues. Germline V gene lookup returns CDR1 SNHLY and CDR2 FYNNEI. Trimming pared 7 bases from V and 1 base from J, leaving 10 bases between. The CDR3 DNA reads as TGTGCCAGCAACCGGTCACCGAACACTGAAGCTTTCTTT. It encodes CASNRSPNTEAFF.

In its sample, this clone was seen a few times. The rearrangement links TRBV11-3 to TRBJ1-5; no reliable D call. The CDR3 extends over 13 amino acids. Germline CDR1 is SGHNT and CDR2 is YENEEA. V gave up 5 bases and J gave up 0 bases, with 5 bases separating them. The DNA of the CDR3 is TGTGCCAGCAGCATTAATAGCAATCAGCCCCAGCATTTT. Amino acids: CASSINSNQPQHF.

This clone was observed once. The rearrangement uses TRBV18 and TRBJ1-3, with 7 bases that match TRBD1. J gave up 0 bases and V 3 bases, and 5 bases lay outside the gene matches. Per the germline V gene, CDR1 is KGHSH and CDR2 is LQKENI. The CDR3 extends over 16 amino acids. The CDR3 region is CASSPGTATSGNTIYF. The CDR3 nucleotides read TGTGCCAGCTCACCCGGGACAGCTACCTCTGGAAACACCATATATTTT. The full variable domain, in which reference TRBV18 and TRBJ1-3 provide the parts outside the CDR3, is NAGVMQNPRHLVRRRGQEARLRCSPMKGHSHVYWYRQLPEEGLKFMVYLQKENIIDESGMPKERFSAEFPKEGPSILRIQQVVRGDSAAYFCASSPGTATSGNTIYFGEGSWLTVV.

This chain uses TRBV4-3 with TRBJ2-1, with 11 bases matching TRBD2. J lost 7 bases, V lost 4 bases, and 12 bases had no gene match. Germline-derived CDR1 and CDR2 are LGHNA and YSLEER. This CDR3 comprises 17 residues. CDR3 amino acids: CASSLLLAGGKGNEQFF. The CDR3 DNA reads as TGCGCCAGCAGCCTCCTCCTAGCGGGAGGTAAGGGGAATGAGCAGTTCTTC.

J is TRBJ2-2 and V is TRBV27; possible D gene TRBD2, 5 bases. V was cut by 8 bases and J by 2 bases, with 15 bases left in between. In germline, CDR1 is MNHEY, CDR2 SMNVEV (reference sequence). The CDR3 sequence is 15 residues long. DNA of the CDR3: TGTGCCAGCCAGCGAGGGCAGGCAAACACCGGGGAGCTGTTTTTT. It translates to CASQRGQANTGELFF.